These T cell receptor beta chains were read from a single sample in a study of T cells after yellow fever vaccination. TCRdb processed the 5' RACE reads anew with MiXCR; each CDR3 protein has one entry. The sample carries about 220,000 distinct CDR3 sequences, about 3% recorded once. The sample consisted of CD4+ T cells sorted from PBMCs, taken 10 days after the yellow fever booster vaccination. These receptors came from a man aged 18 to 30 who received the YFV17D yellow fever vaccine. CDR3s include the opening cysteine and the closing phenylalanine or tryptophan. Each record gives: clone size, V gene, J gene, D gene, CDR3 protein, CDR3 DNA. A D gene is named only where the DNA matches it firmly. Expanded clones get a size class; other rows say once, few or many, or leave the size out.

abundance: few; v_gene: TRBV9; j_gene: TRBJ1-3; d_gene: NA; CDR3aa: CASSVEAITGNTIYF; CDR3nt: TGTGCCAGCAGCGTAGAGGCAATCACTGGAAACACCATATATTTT
abundance: NA; v_gene: TRBV20-1; j_gene: TRBJ1-3; d_gene: NA; CDR3aa: CSARSPGGPGNTIYF; CDR3nt: TGCAGTGCTAGGTCCCCCGGGGGACCTGGAAACACCATATATTTT
abundance: many; v_gene: TRBV24-1; j_gene: TRBJ2-2; d_gene: TRBD1; CDR3aa: CATSDSKQGAENTGELFF; CDR3nt: TGTGCCACCAGTGATAGCAAACAGGGGGCGGAGAACACCGGGGAGCTGTTTTTT
abundance: many; v_gene: TRBV12-3/TRBV12-4; j_gene: TRBJ2-3; d_gene: NA; CDR3aa: CASSLYRVTLTQYF; CDR3nt: TGTGCCAGCAGTTTATACAGGGTGACTCTTACGCAGTATTTT
abundance: many; v_gene: TRBV7-2; j_gene: TRBJ1-1; d_gene: NA; CDR3aa: CASSLVAGGGRLNTEAFF; CDR3nt: TGTGCCAGCAGCTTAGTAGCCGGGGGCGGACGTCTGAACACTGAAGCTTTCTTT
abundance: few; v_gene: TRBV5-1; j_gene: TRBJ2-5; d_gene: NA; CDR3aa: CASSTTAETQYF; CDR3nt: TGCGCCAGCAGCACCACCGCCGAGACCCAGTACTTC
abundance: few; v_gene: TRBV10-3; j_gene: TRBJ2-3; d_gene: NA; CDR3aa: CAISEGPKTSTDTQYF; CDR3nt: TGTGCCATCAGTGAGGGTCCCAAGACTAGCACAGATACGCAGTATTTT
abundance: few; v_gene: TRBV12-3/TRBV12-4; j_gene: TRBJ2-5; d_gene: TRBD2; CDR3aa: CASTQGTSGGEETQYF; CDR3nt: TGTGCCAGCACCCAAGGGACTAGCGGGGGGGAAGAGACCCAGTACTTC
abundance: few; v_gene: TRBV6-1; j_gene: TRBJ2-2; d_gene: TRBD1; CDR3aa: CASNDRGRELFF; CDR3nt: TGTGCCAGCAATGACAGGGGGCGGGAGCTGTTTTTT
abundance: many; v_gene: TRBV4-2; j_gene: TRBJ2-1; d_gene: NA; CDR3aa: CASSRRGGSSYNEQFF; CDR3nt: TGTGCCAGCAGCCGCCGAGGAGGGTCGTCCTACAATGAGCAGTTCTTC
abundance: many; v_gene: TRBV2; j_gene: TRBJ1-1; d_gene: NA; CDR3aa: CASRGSDMNTEAFF; CDR3nt: TGTGCCAGCAGAGGCAGTGACATGAACACTGAAGCTTTCTTT